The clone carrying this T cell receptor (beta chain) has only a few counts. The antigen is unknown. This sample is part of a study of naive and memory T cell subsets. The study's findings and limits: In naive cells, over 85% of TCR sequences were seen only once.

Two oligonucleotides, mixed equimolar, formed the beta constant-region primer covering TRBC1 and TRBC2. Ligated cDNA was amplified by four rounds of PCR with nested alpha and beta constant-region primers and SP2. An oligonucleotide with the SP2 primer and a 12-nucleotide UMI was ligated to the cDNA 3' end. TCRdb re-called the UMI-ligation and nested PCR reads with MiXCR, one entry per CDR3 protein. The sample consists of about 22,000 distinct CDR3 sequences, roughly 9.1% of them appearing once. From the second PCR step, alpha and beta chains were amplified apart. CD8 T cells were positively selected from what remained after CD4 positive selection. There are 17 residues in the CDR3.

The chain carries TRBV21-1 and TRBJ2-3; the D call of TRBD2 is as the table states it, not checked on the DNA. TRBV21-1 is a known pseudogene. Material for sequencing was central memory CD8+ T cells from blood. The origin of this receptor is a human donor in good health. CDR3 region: CASSKEREGEGTDTQYF. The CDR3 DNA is TGTGCCAGCAGCAAAGAGCGGGAGGGTGAGGGGACAGATACGCAGTATTTT.